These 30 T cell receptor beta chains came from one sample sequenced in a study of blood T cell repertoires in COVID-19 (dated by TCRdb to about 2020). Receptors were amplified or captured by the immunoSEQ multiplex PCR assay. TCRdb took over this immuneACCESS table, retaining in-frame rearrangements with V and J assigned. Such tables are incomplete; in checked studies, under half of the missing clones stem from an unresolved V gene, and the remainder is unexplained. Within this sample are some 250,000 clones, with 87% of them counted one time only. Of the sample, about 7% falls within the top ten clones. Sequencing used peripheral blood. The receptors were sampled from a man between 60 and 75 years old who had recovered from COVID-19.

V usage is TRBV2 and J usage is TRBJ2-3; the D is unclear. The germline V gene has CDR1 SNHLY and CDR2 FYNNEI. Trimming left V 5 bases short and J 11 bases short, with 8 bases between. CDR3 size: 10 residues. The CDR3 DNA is TGTGCCAGCAGTAGAAATAGGCAGTATTTT. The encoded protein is CASSRNRQYF.

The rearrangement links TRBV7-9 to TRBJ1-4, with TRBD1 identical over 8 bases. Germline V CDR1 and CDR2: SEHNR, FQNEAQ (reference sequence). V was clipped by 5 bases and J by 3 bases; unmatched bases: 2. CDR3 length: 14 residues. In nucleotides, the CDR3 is TGTGCCAGCAGCCACAGGGGGGCTAATGAAAAACTGTTTTTT. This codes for CASSHRGANEKLFF.

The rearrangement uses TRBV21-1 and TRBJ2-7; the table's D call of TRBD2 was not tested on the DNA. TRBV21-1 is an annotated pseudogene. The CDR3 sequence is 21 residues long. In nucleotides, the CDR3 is TGTGCCAGCAGCAAAGAGTGTGGAGCGGCGCCCGGCCATTCCAGCTCCTACGAGCAGTACGTC. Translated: CASSKECGAAPGHSSSYEQYV.

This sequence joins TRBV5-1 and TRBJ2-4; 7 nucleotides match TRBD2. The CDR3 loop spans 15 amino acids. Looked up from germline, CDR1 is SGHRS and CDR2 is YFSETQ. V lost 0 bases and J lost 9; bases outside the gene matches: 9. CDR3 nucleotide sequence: TGCGCCAGCAGCTTGGCCTATTTGGGAGGGAGCATTCAGTACTTC. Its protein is CASSLAYLGGSIQYF.

The CDR3 DNA follows: TGCAGCGTTGTTAAGGGGTCTAACTATGGCTACACCTTC. This encodes CSVVKGSNYGYTF. The chain employs TRBV29-1 and TRBJ1-2; D is possibly TRBD1 (5 bases). Germline CDR1 reads SQVTM; CDR2 reads ANQGSEA. This CDR3 contains 13 residues. The V gene lost 4 bases and the J gene lost 0 bases, with 9 bases spanning the gap.

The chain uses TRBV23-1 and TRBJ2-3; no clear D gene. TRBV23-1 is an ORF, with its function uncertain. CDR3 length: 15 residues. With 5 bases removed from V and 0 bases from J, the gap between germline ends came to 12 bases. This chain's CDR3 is CASSSRYPSTDTQYF. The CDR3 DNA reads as TGCGCCAGCAGTTCCAGGTACCCTAGCACAGATACGCAGTATTTT.

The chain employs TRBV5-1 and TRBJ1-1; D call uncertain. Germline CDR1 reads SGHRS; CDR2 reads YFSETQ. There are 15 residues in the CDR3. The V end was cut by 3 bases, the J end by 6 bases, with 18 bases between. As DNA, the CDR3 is TGCGCCAGCAGCTCACAACCAGGAAAAGGCGCTGAAGCTTTCTTT. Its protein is CASSSQPGKGAEAFF.

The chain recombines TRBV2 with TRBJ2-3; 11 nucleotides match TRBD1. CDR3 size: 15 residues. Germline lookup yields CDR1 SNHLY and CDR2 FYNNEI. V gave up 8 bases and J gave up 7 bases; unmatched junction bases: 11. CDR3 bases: TGTGCCAGCCGGGGCCCCGGACAGGGGGCATATACGCAGTATTTT. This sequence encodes CASRGPGQGAYTQYF. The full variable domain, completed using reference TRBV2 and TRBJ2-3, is EPEVTQTPSHQVTQMGQEVILRCVPISNHLYFYWYRQILGQKVEFLVSFYNNEISEKSEIFDDQFSVERPDGSNFTLKIRSTKLEDSAMYFCASRGPGQGAYTQYFGPGTRLTVL.

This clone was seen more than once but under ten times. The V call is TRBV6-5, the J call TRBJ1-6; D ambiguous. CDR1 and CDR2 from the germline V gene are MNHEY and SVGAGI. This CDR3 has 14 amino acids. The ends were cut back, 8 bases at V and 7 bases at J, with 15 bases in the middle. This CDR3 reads CASGLRLLNSPLHF. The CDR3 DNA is TGTGCCAGCGGGCTCCGGCTGCTAAATTCACCCCTCCACTTT.

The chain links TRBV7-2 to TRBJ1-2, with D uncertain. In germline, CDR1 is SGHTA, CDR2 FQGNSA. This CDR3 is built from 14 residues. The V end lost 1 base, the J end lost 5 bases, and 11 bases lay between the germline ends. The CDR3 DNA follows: TGTGCCAGCAGCTTAGATGGCAGTATATATGGCTACACCTTC. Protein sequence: CASSLDGSIYGYTF.

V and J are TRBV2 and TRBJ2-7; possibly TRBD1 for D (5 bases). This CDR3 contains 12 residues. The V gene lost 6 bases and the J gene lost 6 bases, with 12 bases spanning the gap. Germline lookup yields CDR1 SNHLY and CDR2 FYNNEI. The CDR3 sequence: CASSFRVGEQYF. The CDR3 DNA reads TGTGCCAGCAGCTTCAGGGTTGGCGAGCAGTACTTC. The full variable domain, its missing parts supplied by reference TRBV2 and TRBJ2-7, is EPEVTQTPSHQVTQMGQEVILRCVPISNHLYFYWYRQILGQKVEFLVSFYNNEISEKSEIFDDQFSVERPDGSNFTLKIRSTKLEDSAMYFCASSFRVGEQYFGPGTRLTVT.

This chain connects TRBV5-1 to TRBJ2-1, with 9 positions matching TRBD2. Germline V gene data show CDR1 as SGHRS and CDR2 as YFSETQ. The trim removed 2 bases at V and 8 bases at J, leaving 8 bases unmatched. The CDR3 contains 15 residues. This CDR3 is CASSFRAGGPYEQFF. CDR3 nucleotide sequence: TGCGCCAGCAGCTTCCGTGCGGGGGGGCCCTATGAGCAGTTCTTC.

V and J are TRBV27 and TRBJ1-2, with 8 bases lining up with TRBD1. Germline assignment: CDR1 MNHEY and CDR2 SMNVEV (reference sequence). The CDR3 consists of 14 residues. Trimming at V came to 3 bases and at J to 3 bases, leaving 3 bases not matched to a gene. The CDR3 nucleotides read TGTGCCAGCAGTTTCTCGACAGGGGACTATGGCTACACCTTC. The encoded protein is CASSFSTGDYGYTF.

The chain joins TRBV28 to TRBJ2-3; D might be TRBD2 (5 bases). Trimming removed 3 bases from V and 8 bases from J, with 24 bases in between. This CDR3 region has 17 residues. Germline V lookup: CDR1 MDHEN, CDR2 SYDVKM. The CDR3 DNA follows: TGTGCCAGCAGTTTTTCTAGGAGGCGCGGCCCTTCGGGTACGCAGTATTTT. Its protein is CASSFSRRRGPSGTQYF.

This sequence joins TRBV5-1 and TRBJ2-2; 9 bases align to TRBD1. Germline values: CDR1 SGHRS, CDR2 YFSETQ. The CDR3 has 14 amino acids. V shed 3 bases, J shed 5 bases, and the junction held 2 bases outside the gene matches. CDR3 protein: CASSSGQGTGELFF. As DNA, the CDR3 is TGCGCCAGCAGCTCGGGACAGGGAACCGGGGAGCTGTTTTTT.

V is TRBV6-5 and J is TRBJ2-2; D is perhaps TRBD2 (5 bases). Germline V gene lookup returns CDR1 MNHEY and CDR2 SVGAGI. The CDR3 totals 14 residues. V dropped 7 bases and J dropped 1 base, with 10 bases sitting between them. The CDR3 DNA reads TGTGCCAGCAAGGCCGGAGGGAACACCGGGGAGCTGTTTTTT. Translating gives CASKAGGNTGELFF.

The CDR3 DNA reads TGTGCCAGCAGCTTAGTAGGCGGGGGGACCAGCTCCTACAATGAGCAGTTCTTC. This encodes CASSLVGGGTSSYNEQFF. V and J are TRBV7-2 and TRBJ2-1, with 8 bases fitting TRBD2. This CDR3 has 18 amino acids. Trimming removed 1 base from V and 0 bases from J; junction bases left unmatched: 8. Germline V gene data show CDR1 as SGHTA and CDR2 as FQGNSA.

DNA of the CDR3: TGTGCCAGCAGACTCGGGACCGGGGACAGGAAAATGAACACTGAAGCTTTCTTT. Amino acids: CASRLGTGDRKMNTEAFF. The chain recombines TRBV11-2 with TRBJ1-1, with 8 bases matching TRBD1. CDR1 and CDR2 (germline): SGHAT, FQNNGV. The CDR3 has 18 residues. The ends lost 6 bases at V and 0 bases at J; junction bases unmatched: 15.

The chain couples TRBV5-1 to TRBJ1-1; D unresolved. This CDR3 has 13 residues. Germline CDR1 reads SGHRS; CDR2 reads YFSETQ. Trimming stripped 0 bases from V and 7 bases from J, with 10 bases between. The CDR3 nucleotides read TGCGCCAGCAGCTTGGCCGGGCGGGGTGAAGCTTTCTTT. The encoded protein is CASSLAGRGEAFF.

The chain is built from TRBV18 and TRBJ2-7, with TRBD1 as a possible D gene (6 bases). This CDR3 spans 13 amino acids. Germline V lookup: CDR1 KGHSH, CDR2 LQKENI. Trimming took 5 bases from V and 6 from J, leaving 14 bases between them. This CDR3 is CASSKGETVEQYF. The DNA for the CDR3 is TGTGCCAGCTCAAAGGGGGAGACGGTCGAGCAGTACTTC.

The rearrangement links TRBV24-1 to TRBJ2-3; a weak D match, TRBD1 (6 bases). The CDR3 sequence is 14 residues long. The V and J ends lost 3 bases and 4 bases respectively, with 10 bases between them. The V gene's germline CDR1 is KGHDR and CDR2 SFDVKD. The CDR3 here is CATSDARGADTQYF. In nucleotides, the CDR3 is TGTGCCACCAGTGATGCCAGGGGCGCAGATACGCAGTATTTT.

CDR3 amino acids: CASSHGQFSLYGYTF. The CDR3 DNA reads TGTGCCAGCAGCCATGGACAATTTTCACTCTATGGCTACACCTTC. This chain connects TRBV7-9 to TRBJ1-2; TRBD1 might be the D (5 bases). Trimming removed 5 bases from V and 4 bases from J, with 17 bases in between. The CDR3 has 15 amino acids. Germline V CDR1 and CDR2: SEHNR, FQNEAQ (reference sequence).

CDR3 sequence (DNA): TGTGCCAGCAGCCAAGAGGCACAGCTCAATCAGCCCCAGCATTTT. Its translation is CASSQEAQLNQPQHF. This chain uses TRBV4-2 with TRBJ1-5; D not resolved. Germline loops: CDR1 LGHNA, CDR2 YNFKEQ. V was clipped by 0 bases and J by 3 bases, with 9 bases between them. The CDR3 totals 15 residues.

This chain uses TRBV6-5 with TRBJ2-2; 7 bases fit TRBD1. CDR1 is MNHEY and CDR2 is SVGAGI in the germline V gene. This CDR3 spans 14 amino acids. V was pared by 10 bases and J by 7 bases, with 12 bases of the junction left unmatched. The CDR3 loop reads CATKTGELGGELFF. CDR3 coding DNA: TGTGCCACCAAAACAGGGGAACTGGGCGGGGAGCTGTTTTTT.

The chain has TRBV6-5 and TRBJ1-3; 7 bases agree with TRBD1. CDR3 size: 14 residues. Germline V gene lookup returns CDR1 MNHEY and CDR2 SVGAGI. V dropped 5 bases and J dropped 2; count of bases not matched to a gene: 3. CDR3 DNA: TGTGCCAGCAGTATACAGGGGACTGGAAACACCATATATTTT. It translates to CASSIQGTGNTIYF.

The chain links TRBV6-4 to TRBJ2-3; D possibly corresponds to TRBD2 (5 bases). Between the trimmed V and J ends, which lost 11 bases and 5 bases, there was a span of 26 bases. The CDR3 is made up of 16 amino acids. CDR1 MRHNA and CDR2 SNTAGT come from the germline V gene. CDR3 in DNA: TGTGCCCGAAAGAGGGCAGCTTCCCATCCTGGAGATACGCAGTATTTT. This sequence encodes CARKRAASHPGDTQYF.

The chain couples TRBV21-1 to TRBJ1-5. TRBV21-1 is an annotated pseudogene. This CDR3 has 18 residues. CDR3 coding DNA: TGTGCCAGCACCCTCCGGGGGGGTGGGCCCGTTAGCAATCAGCCCCAGCATTTT. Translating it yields CASTLRGGGPVSNQPQHF.

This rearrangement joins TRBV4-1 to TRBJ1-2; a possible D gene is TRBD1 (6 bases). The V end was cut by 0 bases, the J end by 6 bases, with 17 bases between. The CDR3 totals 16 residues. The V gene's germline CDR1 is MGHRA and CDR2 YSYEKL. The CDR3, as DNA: TGCGCCAGCAGCCAAGATGTTTGGGGGGGCGCGGATGGCTACACCTTC. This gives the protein CASSQDVWGGADGYTF.

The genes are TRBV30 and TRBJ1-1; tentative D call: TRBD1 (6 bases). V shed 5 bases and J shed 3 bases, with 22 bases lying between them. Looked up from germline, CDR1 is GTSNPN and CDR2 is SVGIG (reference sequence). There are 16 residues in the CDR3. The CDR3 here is CAWSARRGRIDTEAFF. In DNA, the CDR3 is TGTGCCTGGTCTGCCCGGCGGGGGCGGATTGACACTGAAGCTTTCTTT.

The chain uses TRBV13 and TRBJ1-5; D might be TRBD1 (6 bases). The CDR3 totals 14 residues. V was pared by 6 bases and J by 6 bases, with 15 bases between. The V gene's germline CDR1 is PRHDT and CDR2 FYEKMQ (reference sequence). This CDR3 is CASRAGASTQPQHF. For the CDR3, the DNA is TGTGCCAGCAGAGCAGGGGCCTCCACTCAGCCCCAGCATTTT.